These 12 T cell receptor beta chains came from one sample sequenced in a study of blood T cell repertoires in COVID-19. Profiled with immunoSEQ multiplex PCR; TCRdb holds only in-frame clones, not every one. The sample records about 82,000 clones, roughly three quarters being singletons. The sequenced material came from peripheral blood. The source is a man in his sixties with COVID-19, enrolled during active disease.

The chain couples TRBV12-3 or TRBV12-4 to TRBJ1-5, with a possible D match to TRBD1 (6 bases). With 3 bases removed from V and 4 bases from J, the gap between germline ends came to 7 bases. This CDR3 has 13 residues. The CDR3 protein is CASSFQGNQPQHF. The CDR3 DNA sequence: TGTGCCAGCAGTTTTCAGGGGAATCAGCCCCAGCATTTT.

V is TRBV15 and J is TRBJ2-5, with a weak D call TRBD1 (6 bases). CDR3 length: 17 residues. Trimming took 4 bases from V and 2 from J, leaving 20 bases between them. Germline V gene lookup returns CDR1 LNHNV and CDR2 YYDKDF (reference sequence). CDR3 sequence: CATSIQLPGTPQETQYF. The CDR3 region has the DNA TGTGCCACCAGCATCCAGCTCCCCGGGACACCGCAAGAGACCCAGTACTTC.

V is TRBV5-1 and J is TRBJ1-1, with D tentatively TRBD1 (5 bases). CDR1 and CDR2 from the germline V gene are SGHRS and YFSETQ. Trimming took 6 bases from V and 2 from J, leaving 17 bases between them. The CDR3 consists of 15 residues. In nucleotides, the CDR3 is TGCGCCAGCACCGGGTTAATGGGGGGTAACACTGAAGCTTTCTTT. Amino acids: CASTGLMGGNTEAFF. Full variable domain (rest looked up from reference TRBV5-1 and TRBJ1-1): KAGVTQTPRYLIKTRGQQVTLSCSPISGHRSVSWYQQTPGQGLQFLFEYFSETQRNKGNFPGRFSGRQFSNSRSEMNVSTLELGDSALYLCASTGLMGGNTEAFFGQGTRLTVV.

V usage is TRBV11-3 and J usage is TRBJ1-1; TRBD1 aligns across 10 bases. The J segment lost 6 bases and the V segment lost 5 bases, leaving 9 bases of the junction unmatched. The CDR3 sequence is 15 residues long. Germline V gene sequence: CDR1 SGHNT, CDR2 YENEEA. The CDR3 is CASSKAGTGVSEAFF. For the CDR3, the DNA is TGTGCCAGCAGCAAAGCCGGGACAGGGGTGTCTGAAGCTTTCTTT.

This chain connects TRBV7-3 to TRBJ2-7; tentatively, D is TRBD1 (6 bases). V dropped 3 bases and J dropped 1 base, with 16 bases sitting between them. The CDR3 consists of 16 residues. Per the germline V gene, CDR1 is SGHTA and CDR2 is FQGTGA. CDR3 loop: CASSFRRTVHSYEQYF. CDR3 in DNA: TGTGCCAGCAGCTTTCGACGGACAGTACATTCCTACGAGCAGTACTTC.

The V call is TRBV30, the J call TRBJ1-2; 9 positions match TRBD1. Germline CDR1 and CDR2: GTSNPN and SVGIG (reference sequence). This CDR3 has 11 residues. The V gene end was trimmed by 3 bases and the J gene end by 8 bases; junction bases not matched to a gene: 1. DNA of the CDR3: TGTGCCTGGAGGGACAGGGGCGGCTACACCTTC. This translates into CAWRDRGGYTF.

The rearrangement joins TRBV3-1 (or the pseudogene TRBV3-2) to TRBJ2-7; D perhaps matches TRBD2 (5 bases). The germline CDR1 and CDR2 sequences are LGHDT and YNNKEL (reference sequence). Trimming shortened V by 4 bases and J by 0 bases, and 16 bases separated the two germline ends. This CDR3 has 16 amino acids. The CDR3 protein is CASSLISGVASYEQYF. CDR3 DNA: TGTGCCAGCAGCCTCATCAGCGGCGTTGCCTCCTACGAGCAGTACTTC.

This chain joins TRBV19 and TRBJ2-2; D remains ambiguous. Germline V gene sequence: CDR1 LNHDA, CDR2 SQIVND (reference sequence). Trimming cost V 5 bases and J 4 bases, with 5 bases left between them. This CDR3 contains 12 residues. CDR3: CASSEVTGELFF. In DNA, the CDR3 is TGTGCCAGTAGTGAGGTCACCGGGGAGCTGTTTTTT. Together with reference TRBV19 and TRBJ2-2, the CDR3 gives the full variable domain: DGGITQSPKYLFRKEGQNVTLSCEQNLNHDAMYWYRQDPGQGLRLIYYSQIVNDFQKGDIAEGYSVSREKKESFPLTVTSAQKNPTAFYLCASSEVTGELFFGEGSRLTVL.

The chain links TRBV11-2 to TRBJ2-7; no clear D gene. Germline CDR1 and CDR2: SGHAT and FQNNGV. The CDR3 has 15 amino acids. The ends were cut back, 4 bases at V and 2 bases at J, with 15 bases in the middle. The CDR3 DNA sequence: TGTGCCAGCAGCTCCCAAGGCGGAGTAACCTACGAGCAGTACTTC. The encoded protein is CASSSQGGVTYEQYF.

There are a few counts of this clone. This chain uses TRBV9 with TRBJ2-7; 8 nucleotides align to TRBD1. J was trimmed by 2 bases and V by 4 bases; bases with no gene match: 8. CDR3 length: 15 amino acids. CDR1 and CDR2 (germline): SGDLS, YYNGEE. Written as DNA, the CDR3 is TGTGCCAGCAGCTCAGGACAGGGTAAGGCCTACGAGCAGTACTTC. This encodes CASSSGQGKAYEQYF.

This chain connects TRBV30 to TRBJ1-1, with TRBD1 matching over 7 bases. Trimming removed 1 base from V and 7 bases from J; junction bases left unmatched: 6. In germline, CDR1 is GTSNPN, CDR2 SVGIG (reference sequence). The CDR3 runs 13 residues. CDR3 protein: CAWSGVRGYEAFF. CDR3 coding DNA: TGTGCCTGGAGTGGGGTCAGGGGGTATGAAGCTTTCTTT.

This chain uses TRBV25-1 with TRBJ2-7, with a possible D match to TRBD1 (6 bases). Germline loops: CDR1 MGHDK, CDR2 SYGVNS. V lost 6 bases to trimming and J lost 4 bases, with 10 bases between them. The CDR3 loop spans 12 amino acids. CDR3 DNA: TGTGCCAGCAGCGGGACACCATACGAGCAGTACTTC. Amino acids: CASSGTPYEQYF.